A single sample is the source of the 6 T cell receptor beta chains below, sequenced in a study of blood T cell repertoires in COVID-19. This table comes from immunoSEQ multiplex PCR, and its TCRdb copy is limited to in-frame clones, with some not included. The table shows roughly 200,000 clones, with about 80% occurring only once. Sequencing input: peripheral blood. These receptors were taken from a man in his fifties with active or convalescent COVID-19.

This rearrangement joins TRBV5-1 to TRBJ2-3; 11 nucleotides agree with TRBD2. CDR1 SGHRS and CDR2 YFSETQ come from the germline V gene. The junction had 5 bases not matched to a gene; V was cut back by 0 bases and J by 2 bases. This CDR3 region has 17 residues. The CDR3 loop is CASSLGSSGGNTDTQYF. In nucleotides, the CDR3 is TGCGCCAGCAGCTTGGGGTCTAGCGGGGGGAACACAGATACGCAGTATTTT.

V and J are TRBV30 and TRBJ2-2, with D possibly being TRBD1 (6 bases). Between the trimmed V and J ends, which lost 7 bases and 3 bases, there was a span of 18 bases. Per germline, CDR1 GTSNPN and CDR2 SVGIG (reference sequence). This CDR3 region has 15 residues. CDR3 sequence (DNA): TGTGCCTTCCGTGCCGGGACAACGGACACCGGGGAGCTGTTTTTT. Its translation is CAFRAGTTDTGELFF.

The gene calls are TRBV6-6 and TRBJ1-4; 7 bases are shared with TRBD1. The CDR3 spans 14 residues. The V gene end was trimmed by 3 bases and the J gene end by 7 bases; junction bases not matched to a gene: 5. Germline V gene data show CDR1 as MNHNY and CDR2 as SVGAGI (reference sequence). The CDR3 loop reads CASSYTGEGEKLFF. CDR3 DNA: TGTGCCAGCAGTTATACAGGGGAAGGTGAAAAACTGTTTTTT.

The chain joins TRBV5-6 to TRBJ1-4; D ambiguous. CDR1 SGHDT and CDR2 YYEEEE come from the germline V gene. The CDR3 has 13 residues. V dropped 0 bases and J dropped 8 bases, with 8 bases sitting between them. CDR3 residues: CASSLVHREKLFF. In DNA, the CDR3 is TGTGCCAGCAGCTTGGTGCATCGGGAAAAACTGTTTTTT.

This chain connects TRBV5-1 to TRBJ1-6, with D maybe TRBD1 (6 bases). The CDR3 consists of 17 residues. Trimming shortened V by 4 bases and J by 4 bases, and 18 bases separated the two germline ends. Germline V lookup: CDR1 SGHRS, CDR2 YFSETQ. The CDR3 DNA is TGCGCCAGCAGCCCTTTCTCGCCGGGACAATATAATTCACCCCTCCACTTT. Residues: CASSPFSPGQYNSPLHF.

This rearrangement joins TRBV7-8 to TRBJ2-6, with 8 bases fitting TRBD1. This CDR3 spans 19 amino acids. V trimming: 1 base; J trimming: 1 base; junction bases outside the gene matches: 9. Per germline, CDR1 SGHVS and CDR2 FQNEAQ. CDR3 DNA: TGTGCCAGCAGCTTAGGTTGGATAGGACAGGGTTCTGGGGCCAACGTCCTGACTTTC. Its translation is CASSLGWIGQGSGANVLTF.